This paragraph covers one T cell receptor (beta chain) sequence. Its antigen is not known. The data were taken from a study of CD8+CD57+ T cells in acquired aplastic anemia. Study at large: On average, sorted CD4+ and CD8+ cells gave 2.5 to 4 ug of DNA. CD4+ cell libraries from healthy donors averaged approximately 10 million reads.

Genomic DNA provided the template from which TCR beta VDJ and CDR3 profiles were obtained. One entry per CDR3 protein results from TCRdb running MiXCR on the reads. The sample has 150,000 to 200,000 distinct CDR3 sequences; 40% to 55% are singletons. Whole-study results and caveats: Patients and controls had CD8+ Simpson's diversity values that were not significantly distinct.

The sequence came from a human donor in good health. Sequenced: sorted CD4+, CD8+, or CD8+CD57+ T cells (not recorded which) from PBMCs.

The CDR3 reads CASSQELDTQYF. The CDR3 DNA sequence: TGTGCCAGTAGTCAAGAACTAGATACGCAGTATTTT. The chain carries TRBV19 and TRBJ2-3; no reliable D call. Germline V gives CDR1 LNHDA, CDR2 SQIVND (reference sequence). The CDR3 covers 12 residues. Trimming pared 5 bases from V and 5 bases from J, leaving 8 bases between. Variable domain in full (rest from reference TRBV19 and TRBJ2-3): DGGITQSPKYLFRKEGQNVTLSCEQNLNHDAMYWYRQDPGQGLRLIYYSQIVNDFQKGDIAEGYSVSREKKESFPLTVTSAQKNPTAFYLCASSQELDTQYFGPGTRLTVL.